This T cell receptor beta chain was documented in a study of identical twins. The CDR3 is made up of 13 amino acids. The trim removed 6 bases at V and 6 bases at J, leaving 5 bases unmatched. This clonotype came up a few times. TCRdb called the 5' RACE reads again in MiXCR, with one record for every CDR3 protein. The sample has some 730,000 distinct CDR3 sequences; roughly 20% are singletons. The sample was also linked to a second study, of T cells expressing NK-cell markers. In that study: Each of over 5 donors carried dominant NKG2C+ clonotypes accounting for about 1.0-8% of CD8+ T cells.

Sequencing was carried out using PBMCs. The chain couples TRBV12-3 or TRBV12-4 to TRBJ1-3, with 7 bases matching TRBD1. The receptor was derived from a woman in her late teens or twenties in good health. CDR3 bases: TGTGCCAGCAGAAACAGGGGTTTAAACACCATATATTTT. This sequence encodes CASRNRGLNTIYF.